A single sample is the source of the 32 T cell receptor beta chains below, sequenced in a study of CD8 T cells in ankylosing spondylitis. A single record per CDR3 protein comes from TCRdb applying MiXCR to the 5' RACE reads. Of around 770,000 distinct CDR3 sequences listed, over 9.5% are singletons. These receptors are not linked to any known antigen. Broader study findings: A TCR beta motif of under 10 highly homologous variants appeared characteristic of ankylosing spondylitis blood.

The specimen was blood, either unsorted or a sorted T cell fraction (not recorded which). These receptor sequences come from a male donor with ankylosing spondylitis.

V and J are TRBV7-9 and TRBJ1-2, with TRBD1 matching over 11 bases. The germline CDR1 and CDR2 sequences are SEHNR and FQNEAQ (reference sequence). V trimming: 5 bases; J trimming: 6 bases; junction bases outside the gene matches: 14. The CDR3 extends over 17 amino acids. CDR3 sequence reads: CASSRWTGGARPNGYTF. In DNA, the CDR3 is TGTGCCAGCAGCCGGTGGACAGGGGGCGCAAGGCCAAATGGCTACACCTTC. The full variable domain, in which reference TRBV7-9 and TRBJ1-2 provide the parts outside the CDR3, is DTGVSQNPRHKITKRGQNVTFRCDPISEHNRLYWYRQTLGQGPEFLTYFQNEAQLEKSRLLSDRFSAERPKGSFSTLEIQRTEQGDSAMYLCASSRWTGGARPNGYTFGSGTRLTVV.

This clonotype was counted only a few times. The CDR3 protein is CASSHHGLGPDTQYF. The CDR3 nucleotides are TGCGCCAGCAGCCATCATGGACTGGGGCCAGATACGCAGTATTTT. The rearrangement joins TRBV4-1 to TRBJ2-3; TRBD1 or TRBD2 may be the D gene (5 bases each). Germline V lookup: CDR1 MGHRA, CDR2 YSYEKL. This CDR3 comprises 15 residues. V lost 3 bases and J lost 4, with 14 bases in between.

This clonotype was detected only a few times. The V gene is TRBV20-1, the J gene TRBJ1-2; perhaps TRBD1 as D (6 bases). The CDR3 contains 12 residues. Trimming cost V 3 bases and J 4 bases, with 9 bases left between them. Germline CDR1 is DFQATT and CDR2 is SNEGSKA (reference sequence). The CDR3 nucleotides are TGCAGTGCTAGGCGACAGGCCTATGGCTACACCTTC. Translation gives CSARRQAYGYTF.

The chain uses TRBV27 and TRBJ2-7, with 7 bases fitting TRBD1. The CDR3 covers 14 residues. CDR1 is MNHEY and CDR2 is SMNVEV in the germline V gene (reference sequence). The V gene end was trimmed by 6 bases and the J gene end by 3 bases; junction bases not matched to a gene: 8. Written as DNA, the CDR3 is TGTGCCAGCAGCAAACAGGGGATCGACTACGAGCAGTACTTC. It yields the protein CASSKQGIDYEQYF.

This clonotype was detected only a few times. V gene TRBV11-2 combines with J gene TRBJ2-5; 7 bases map to TRBD1. Germline-derived CDR1 and CDR2 are SGHAT and FQNNGV. The CDR3 runs 15 residues. J lost 5 bases, V lost 10 bases, and 16 bases had no gene match. The chain's CDR3 is CATTPRGREGETQYF. In DNA, the CDR3 is TGTGCCACCACCCCGAGGGGGCGCGAGGGGGAGACCCAGTACTTC.

The sample holds a few counts of this clonotype. The V and J genes are TRBV4-1 and TRBJ1-4; possible D gene TRBD1, 5 bases. The CDR3 is 15 residues long. The V and J ends lost 1 base and 6 bases respectively, with 12 bases between them. Germline V gene data show CDR1 as MGHRA and CDR2 as YSYEKL. The CDR3 loop reads CASSQAGQPDEKLFF. DNA for the CDR3: TGCGCCAGCAGCCAAGCAGGACAACCAGATGAAAAACTGTTTTTT.

This clonotype was recorded at least ten times. V gene TRBV5-1 combines with J gene TRBJ2-1; 9 nucleotides line up with TRBD2. Looked up from germline, CDR1 is SGHRS and CDR2 is YFSETQ. This CDR3 has 14 amino acids. The trim removed 0 bases at V and 15 bases at J, leaving 10 bases unmatched. The CDR3 protein is CASSLAGSSGSSFF. The CDR3 DNA reads TGCGCCAGCAGCTTGGCCGGGAGTAGCGGGAGTTCGTTCTTC.

This clonotype was detected a few times. The chain recombines TRBV9 with TRBJ1-4; D perhaps matches TRBD1 (6 bases). This CDR3 comprises 15 residues. CDR1 SGDLS and CDR2 YYNGEE come from the germline V gene. Trimming pared 3 bases from V and 7 bases from J, leaving 16 bases between. The CDR3 reads CASSGDTGYSEKLFF. The DNA of the CDR3 is TGTGCCAGCAGCGGGGATACAGGGTATAGTGAAAAACTGTTTTTT.

There are many counts of this clonotype. CDR3 sequence: CASSSQGIYEQYF. As DNA, the CDR3 is TGTGCCAGCAGCTCGCAGGGAATATACGAGCAGTACTTC. This chain links TRBV12-3 or TRBV12-4 with TRBJ2-7; possibly TRBD1 for D (5 bases). V was clipped by 6 bases and J by 4 bases, with 13 bases between them. The CDR3 has 13 amino acids.

This chain connects TRBV3-1 to TRBJ2-7; 12 nucleotides agree with TRBD1. V lost 6 bases and J lost 6; bases outside the gene matches: 9. CDR1 and CDR2 (germline): LGHDT, YNNKEL (reference sequence). The CDR3 covers 15 residues. In nucleotides, the CDR3 is TGTGCCAGCAGTTACGCCGGGACAGGGGGCGGCGAGCAGTACTTC. Its translation is CASSYAGTGGGEQYF.

The chain recombines TRBV20-1 with TRBJ2-7; the match to TRBD1 covers 7 bases. The CDR3 is 16 amino acids. Germline V CDR1 and CDR2: DFQATT, SNEGSKA (reference sequence). The junction had 14 bases not matched to a gene; V was cut back by 3 bases and J by 3 bases. This chain's CDR3 is CSASGPRGRDFYEQYF. CDR3 nucleotides: TGCAGTGCTAGTGGCCCAAGGGGGCGCGACTTCTACGAGCAGTACTTC.

The table lists this clonotype with a few counts. The rearrangement uses TRBV6-2 or TRBV6-3 and TRBJ1-1, with D tentatively TRBD1 (6 bases). CDR1 MNHEY and CDR2 SVGEGT come from the germline V gene. The germline V and J ends were trimmed by 4 bases and 6 bases, with 18 bases remaining between them. CDR3 length: 15 residues. The DNA of the CDR3 is TGTGCCAGCAGTTCCCCCGACCGGGGGGCCCCTGAAGCTTTCTTT. Amino acid sequence: CASSSPDRGAPEAFF.

This clonotype was seen a few times. V usage is TRBV4-3 and J usage is TRBJ2-7, with D tentatively TRBD2 (5 bases). V was shortened by 0 bases and J by 0 bases, with 9 bases between the two germline ends. This CDR3 contains 15 residues. In germline, CDR1 is LGHNA, CDR2 YSLEER. The CDR3 reads CASSQDIGSSYEQYF. CDR3 coding DNA: TGCGCCAGCAGCCAAGATATAGGGAGCTCCTACGAGCAGTACTTC.

This clonotype has more than one count but fewer than ten. The chain couples TRBV6-5 to TRBJ1-5; TRBD1 might be the D (5 bases). Trimming left V 2 bases short and J 9 bases short, with 8 bases between. Germline values: CDR1 MNHEY, CDR2 SVGAGI. The CDR3 length is 12 residues. This chain's CDR3 is CASSYPGSPQHF. Here the CDR3 DNA reads TGTGCCAGCAGTTACCCAGGGTCGCCCCAGCATTTT.

This clonotype has only a few counts. The V gene is TRBV5-1, the J gene TRBJ2-1; TRBD2 might be the D (6 bases). V gave up 3 bases and J gave up 0 bases, with 13 bases separating them. Germline V CDR1 and CDR2: SGHRS, YFSETQ. The CDR3 has 16 residues. The CDR3 sequence is CASSSISGDSYNEQFF. The DNA of the CDR3 is TGCGCCAGCAGCTCTATTAGCGGAGACTCCTACAATGAGCAGTTCTTC.

Ten or more counts support this clonotype. The chain has TRBV20-1 and TRBJ2-1, with 10 bases that match TRBD2. The CDR3 consists of 15 residues. Germline values: CDR1 DFQATT, CDR2 SNEGSKA (reference sequence). V was clipped by 3 bases and J by 2 bases; unmatched bases: 4. For the CDR3, the DNA is TGCAGTGCTAGGACTAGCGGGCCTACCTACAATGAGCAGTTCTTC. Encoded protein: CSARTSGPTYNEQFF.

The chain joins TRBV20-1 to TRBJ2-1; 9 positions agree with TRBD1. In germline, CDR1 is DFQATT, CDR2 SNEGSKA (reference sequence). Trimming at V came to 3 bases and at J to 7 bases, leaving 7 bases not matched to a gene. There are 14 residues in the CDR3. The CDR3 nucleotides read TGCAGTGCTAGTGCCTTGGACAGGGGAAATGAGCAGTTCTTC. Translating gives CSASALDRGNEQFF.

This clonotype was observed a handful of times. The gene calls are TRBV5-4 and TRBJ2-3; 8 positions agree with TRBD1. J lost 0 bases, V lost 3 bases, and 3 bases had no gene match. The CDR3 runs to 15 residues. From germline, CDR1 is SGHNT and CDR2 YYREEE (reference sequence). This chain's CDR3 is CASSWDRSSTDTQYF. In DNA, the CDR3 is TGTGCCAGCAGCTGGGACAGGAGTAGCACAGATACGCAGTATTTT.

This chain connects TRBV18 to TRBJ1-3, with 8 bases fitting TRBD1. This CDR3 spans 14 amino acids. Germline CDR1 and CDR2: KGHSH and LQKENI. V was clipped by 2 bases and J by 7 bases; unmatched bases: 4. This CDR3 is CASSPRQGSNTIYF. The CDR3 region has the DNA TGTGCCAGCTCACCAAGACAGGGGAGTAACACCATATATTTT.

This clonotype was seen a handful of times. The chain carries TRBV7-2 and TRBJ1-4, with D hard to call. Germline lookup yields CDR1 SGHTA and CDR2 FQGNSA. Trimming shortened V by 1 base and J by 7 bases, and 13 bases separated the two germline ends. This CDR3 region has 15 residues. In DNA, the CDR3 is TGTGCCAGCAGCTTAGGATCGGGAATCGGTGAAAAACTGTTTTTT. Translation gives CASSLGSGIGEKLFF.

This clonotype was observed a few times. This may arise from a read error, as a much more abundant clone is one base away. The rearrangement uses TRBV12-3 or TRBV12-4 and TRBJ1-5, with D possibly being TRBD1 (5 bases). CDR3 length: 19 amino acids. CDR3 in DNA: TGTGCCTGCAGGCTGTATGTACTAGGGGTAGGTGATAGCAATCAGCCCCAGCATTTT. Translated: CACRLYVLGVGDSNQPQHF.

A few counts support this clonotype. The chain carries TRBV4-3 and TRBJ2-2, with D perhaps assigned TRBD1 or TRBD2 (5 bases each). The germline V gene encodes CDR1 LGHNA and CDR2 YSLEER. This CDR3 has 16 residues. Trimming removed 3 bases at V and 3 bases at J, with 14 bases between. For the CDR3, the DNA is TGCGCCAGCAGCCACCATCGAGGGGCTTACACCGGGGAGCTGTTTTTT. Protein: CASSHHRGAYTGELFF.

In this sample, this clonotype turned up a few times. The chain recombines TRBV20-1 with TRBJ2-5, with D perhaps matching TRBD2 (5 bases). This CDR3 comprises 13 residues. The germline CDR1 and CDR2 sequences are DFQATT and SNEGSKA (reference sequence). V lost 6 bases and J 1 base, leaving 12 bases between the germline ends. In nucleotides, the CDR3 is TGCAGTGCCGGGATCGGTTTCCAAGAGACCCAGTACTTC. Protein: CSAGIGFQETQYF.

This clonotype was seen more than once but under ten times. The chain uses TRBV20-1 and TRBJ2-5; 9 positions agree with TRBD1. V gave up 2 bases and J gave up 4 bases; unmatched junction bases: 8. CDR1 and CDR2 from the germline V gene are DFQATT and SNEGSKA (reference sequence). CDR3 length equals 15 residues. The CDR3 sequence: CSARNPTGGGETQYF. The CDR3 DNA is TGCAGTGCTAGAAACCCGACAGGGGGAGGAGAGACCCAGTACTTC.

This clonotype has only a few counts. J is TRBJ1-4 and V is TRBV5-5; D not certain. This CDR3 contains 12 residues. Trimming stripped 4 bases from V and 8 bases from J, with 9 bases between. Germline-derived CDR1 and CDR2 are SGHKS and YYEKEE (reference sequence). The CDR3 bases are TGTGCCAGCAGCCTTCGTAACGAAAAACTGTTTTTT. This encodes CASSLRNEKLFF.

The rearrangement joins TRBV11-2 to TRBJ2-5; D may be TRBD1 (7 bases). The CDR3 covers 15 residues. V was shortened by 9 bases and J by 4 bases, with 21 bases between the two germline ends. Looked up from germline, CDR1 is SGHAT and CDR2 is FQNNGV. Here the CDR3 DNA reads TGTGCCAGTTCGCCCCAGGGGGGAGGTGGAGAGACCCAGTACTTC. Protein sequence: CASSPQGGGGETQYF.

This chain links TRBV20-1 with TRBJ2-7, with D possibly matching TRBD1 (6 bases). Per the germline V gene, CDR1 is DFQATT and CDR2 is SNEGSKA (reference sequence). Trimming took off 4 bases at V and 2 bases at J, with 12 bases between the two ends. The CDR3 extends over 13 amino acids. The CDR3 DNA reads as TGCAGTGCTACCCTCACAGGGACCTACGAGCAGTACTTC. Translation: CSATLTGTYEQYF.

The table lists this clonotype with a few counts. The chain uses TRBV20-1 and TRBJ1-1; 7 nucleotides agree with TRBD1. The CDR3 loop spans 15 amino acids. From germline, CDR1 is DFQATT and CDR2 SNEGSKA (reference sequence). The junction had 5 bases not matched to a gene; V was cut back by 1 base and J by 0 bases. The CDR3 protein is CSARVAGGLNTEAFF. The CDR3 region has the DNA TGCAGTGCTAGAGTGGCAGGGGGATTGAACACTGAAGCTTTCTTT.

The genes are TRBV4-3 and TRBJ2-3, with D possibly being TRBD1 or TRBD2 (5 bases each). CDR3 length equals 15 residues. Germline V CDR1 and CDR2: LGHNA, YSLEER. V lost 0 bases to trimming and J lost 6 bases, with 13 bases between them. The DNA for the CDR3 is TGCGCCAGCAGCCAAGACGCGAGTTGGGACGATACGCAGTATTTT. It yields the protein CASSQDASWDDTQYF.

As to this clonotype: A much larger clone lies a single base off, so this may be a read error. The genes are TRBV12-3 or TRBV12-4 and TRBJ2-5; tentatively, D is TRBD2 (5 bases). The CDR3 has 15 residues. CDR3 coding DNA: TGTGCCAGCAGCCCCGGGAAGGTGTTCCAAGCGACCCAGTACTTC. Its protein product is CASSPGKVFQATQYF.

The J gene is TRBJ2-1, the V gene TRBV4-3, with D perhaps matching TRBD2 (5 bases). V gave up 4 bases and J gave up 2 bases, with 9 bases separating them. The CDR3 is 14 amino acids. From germline, CDR1 is LGHNA and CDR2 YSLEER. As DNA, the CDR3 is TGCGCCAGCAGCCGACTAAAAACCTACAATGAGCAGTTCTTC. Translating it yields CASSRLKTYNEQFF.

This clonotype was found a few times. The V and J genes are TRBV5-6 and TRBJ2-1; TRBD1 matches 12 bases. The CDR3 spans 17 residues. J gave up 8 bases and V 4 bases, and 13 bases lay outside the gene matches. Germline CDR1 is SGHDT and CDR2 is YYEEEE. CDR3 in DNA: TGTGCCAGCAGCGGAGGGACAGGGGGCGTCTCAATCCATGAGCAGTTCTTC. Amino acids: CASSGGTGGVSIHEQFF. Based on the CDR3 plus reference TRBV5-6 and TRBJ2-1, the full variable domain is DAGVTQSPTHLIKTRGQQVTLRCSPKSGHDTVSWYQQALGQGPQFIFQYYEEEERQRGNFPDRFSGHQFPNYSSELNVNALLLGDSALYLCASSGGTGGVSIHEQFFGPGTRLTVL.